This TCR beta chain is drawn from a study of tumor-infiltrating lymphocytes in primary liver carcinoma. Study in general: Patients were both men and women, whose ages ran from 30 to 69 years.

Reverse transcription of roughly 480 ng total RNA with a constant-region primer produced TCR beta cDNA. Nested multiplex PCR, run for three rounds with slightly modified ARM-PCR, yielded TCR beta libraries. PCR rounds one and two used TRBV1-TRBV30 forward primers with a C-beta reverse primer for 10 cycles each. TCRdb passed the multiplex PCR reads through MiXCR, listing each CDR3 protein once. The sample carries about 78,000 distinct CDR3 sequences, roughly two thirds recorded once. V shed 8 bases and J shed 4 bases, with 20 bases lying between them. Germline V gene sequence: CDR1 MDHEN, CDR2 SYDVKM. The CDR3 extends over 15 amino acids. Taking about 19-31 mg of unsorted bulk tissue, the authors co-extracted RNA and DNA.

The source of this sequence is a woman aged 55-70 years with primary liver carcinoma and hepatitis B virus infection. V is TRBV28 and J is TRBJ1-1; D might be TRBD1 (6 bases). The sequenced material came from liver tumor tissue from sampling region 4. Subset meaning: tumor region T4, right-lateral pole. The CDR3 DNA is TGTGCCAGCGGGACGGTGGGGGCGGTGAGCACTGAAGCTTTCTTT. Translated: CASGTVGAVSTEAFF. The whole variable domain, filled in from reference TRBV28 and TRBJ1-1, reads DVKVTQSSRYLVKRTGEKVFLECVQDMDHENMFWYRQDPGLGLRLIYFSYDVKMKEKGDIPEGYSVSREKKERFSLILESASTNQTSMYLCASGTVGAVSTEAFFGQGTRLTVV.